The TCR beta chain described here comes from a study of spatial heterogeneity in lung cancer. Study background: The average count in raw reads for each unique TCR and UMI combination exceeded 9.5 appearances.

The library protocol tagged each TCR cDNA with a unique molecular identifier. TCRdb reanalysed the 5' RACE reads using MiXCR and keeps one entry per CDR3 protein. The sample consists of approximately 11,000 distinct CDR3 sequences, around 8% of them appearing once. The junction had 2 bases not matched to a gene; V was cut back by 4 bases and J by 4 bases. This CDR3 contains 13 residues. Points from the study as a whole: Mutation tallies in tumors tracked expanded intratumoral alpha and beta TCR counts.

In its sample, this clonotype was seen many times. The antigen remains unidentified. Within a library made for alpha chains, this beta chain is off target, and its count is uninformative. As to time point: sample taken at primary tumor resection. Samples were donated by 72 untreated early-stage non-small cell lung cancer patients. Sequencing of whole RNA from tumor, nontumor lung or frozen PBMC involved no sorting. V is TRBV12-3 or TRBV12-4 and J is TRBJ2-3; TRBD1 aligns across 7 bases. The receptor was isolated from a female donor with early-stage non-small cell lung cancer. The sample here was lung tumor tissue, taken at surgery. The CDR3 spells CASSSTGPDTQYF. CDR3 nucleotide sequence: TGTGCCAGCAGTTCGACAGGGCCAGATACGCAGTATTTT.